The entry below gives a single TCR beta chain sequence along with its context. Germline CDR1 reads LGHDT; CDR2 reads YNNKEL (reference sequence). Trimming at V came to 4 bases and at J to 4 bases, leaving 12 bases not matched to a gene. This CDR3 has 16 residues. In the study's own analysis: Amplifying reference gene primers gave estimates of nucleated cell counts. TCRdb's copy holds only in-frame clones and misses some; the assay was immunoSEQ multiplex PCR. The D gene and trimming were derived from the DNA, and the V and J assignments and clone size from that table. The sample includes 100,000 to 150,000 clones, around four fifths of them seen just once. These data belong to a study of blood T cell repertoires in COVID-19. The wider study: Material from acute and convalescent COVID-19 was sourced from the United States, Italy and Spain.

The chain employs TRBV3-1 (or the pseudogene TRBV3-2) and TRBJ1-2; 7 bases match TRBD1. The sequence was obtained from a man aged 55 to 70 with acute or convalescent COVID-19. The sample comprised peripheral blood. CDR3 DNA sequence: TGTGCCAGCAGCCCTCGGGACAGCAAAAGGGCCTATGGCTACACCTTC. Translating gives CASSPRDSKRAYGYTF.